This T cell receptor beta chain was found in a study of T cell responses to AZD1222 COVID-19 vaccine. Study-level results: Spike-spanning, vaccine-associated CD4 TCRs were dominant at 160-218 and 743-854. White British people made up most donors, females outnumbered males, and clonal diversity was possibly underestimated. The study sampled repertoires only after the peak T cell response.

The data were produced by immunoSEQ multiplex PCR, yet TCRdb's version contains in-frame clones alone and is incomplete. Of around 88,000 clones listed, around 88% are singletons. From germline, CDR1 is MDHEN and CDR2 SYDVKM. The CDR3 has 12 amino acids. V was pared by 4 bases and J by 4 bases, with 7 bases between. To note about this clone: Its antigen is not known.

V usage is TRBV28 and J usage is TRBJ1-1; D is unresolved. Sample: peripheral blood, taken on day 0 of MenACWY control vaccination. The source of this sequence is an adult in good health. DNA for the CDR3: TGTGCCAGCAGTTCGACGGTCACTGAAGCTTTCTTT. It encodes CASSSTVTEAFF.